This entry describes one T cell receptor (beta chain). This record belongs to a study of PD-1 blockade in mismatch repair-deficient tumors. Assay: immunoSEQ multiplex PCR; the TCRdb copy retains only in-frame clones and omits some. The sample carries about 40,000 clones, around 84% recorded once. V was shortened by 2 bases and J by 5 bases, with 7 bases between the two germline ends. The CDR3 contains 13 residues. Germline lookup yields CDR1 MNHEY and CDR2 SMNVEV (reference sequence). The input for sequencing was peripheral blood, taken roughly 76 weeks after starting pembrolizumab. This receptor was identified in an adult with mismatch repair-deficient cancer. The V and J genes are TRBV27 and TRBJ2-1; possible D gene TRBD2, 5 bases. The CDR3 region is CASSLSGDNEQFF. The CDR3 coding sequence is TGTGCCAGCAGTTTAAGCGGAGACAATGAGCAGTTCTTC.